Here is one T cell receptor (beta chain) with its context. Its target is not known. Germline-derived CDR1 and CDR2 are SQVTM and ANQGSEA. The V gene end was trimmed by 4 bases and the J gene end by 6 bases; junction bases not matched to a gene: 11. The CDR3 covers 15 residues. This record comes from a study of shared clonotypes between healthy human individuals. General observations from the study: An anticipated effect of sequencing depth on clonotype sharing among donors was recognized. A handful of donors showed sharing of around 5% of naive CD4 clonotypes.

The method was immunoSEQ multiplex PCR; TCRdb's version includes in-frame clones alone and lacks a portion of them. Among millions of clones listed, around nine tenths were seen once. This chain uses TRBV29-1 with TRBJ2-2, with 7 bases fitting TRBD2. Sample: naive CD4+ T cells sorted from blood. Subset defined: CD45RA+ positively selected. The clonotype was recovered from a man between 18 and 29 years old in good health. DNA of the CDR3: TGCAGCGTTGGGCTAAGACTAGCTGGGGCCGGGGAGCTGTTTTTT. It translates to CSVGLRLAGAGELFF.